This T cell receptor (beta chain) was recovered during a study of cytomegalovirus exposure and HLA in healthy donors. Broader study findings: When analyzed later, the rates of TCR association showed variation by HLA locus, with DRB1 the most and HLA-C the fewest.

Regarding this clone: Its antigen is undetermined.

Amplification used 60 Vbeta primers and 13 Jbeta primers. The assay was immunoSEQ multiplex PCR, and TCRdb's table has in-frame clones only and misses some. The sample records 160,000 or so clones, more than 80% being singletons. The clonotype was recovered from a woman aged 45-65 years in good health and CMV-seronegative. Sequenced sample: PBMCs.

CDR3 region: CASSPGLPPNEQYF. CDR3 DNA: TGTGCCAGCAGCCCCGGACTGCCTCCTAATGAGCAGTACTTC. The chain joins TRBV4-2 to TRBJ2-7, with a weak D call TRBD2 (5 bases). Germline CDR1 reads LGHNA; CDR2 reads YNFKEQ. Trimming took off 4 bases at V and 7 bases at J, with 17 bases between the two ends. The CDR3 loop spans 14 amino acids.